This T cell receptor (beta chain) was identified in a study of blood T cell repertoires in COVID-19. Study overall: Sample material is recorded as cDNA or gDNA derived from T cells, B-cell-depleted T cells, or PBMCs.

With 0 bases removed from V and 2 bases from J, the gap between germline ends came to 11 bases. The CDR3 sequence is 15 residues long. Germline CDR1 MNHEY, CDR2 SVGAGI. The repertoire was sequenced with immunoSEQ multiplex PCR; TCRdb's copy has only in-frame clones and lacks some. The sample shows approximately 90,000 clones, 89% of them seen only once. The source is a woman in her seventies with acute or convalescent COVID-19. The sequencing input was peripheral blood. This chain links TRBV6-5 with TRBJ2-7, with a possible D match to TRBD1 (5 bases). CDR3 sequence (DNA): TGTGCCAGCAGTTACTCCGGGCAGGGCCCCTACGAGCAGTACTTC. Translated, it gives CASSYSGQGPYEQYF.